These 23 T cell receptor beta chains originate from one sample sequenced in a study of CD8 T cells in Susac syndrome. When the RNA was reverse transcribed, random hexamers were used with an input of 0.5 to 1 ug. TCRdb fed the immunoSEQ multiplex PCR reads into MiXCR, producing one record per CDR3 protein. Altogether about 140,000 distinct CDR3 sequences are present, around 95% being singletons, with the ten largest covering 0.14%. Material: CD4+ T cells from PBMCs. The receptors were sampled from a human donor with Susac syndrome.

The V and J genes are TRBV30 and TRBJ1-1, with unresolved D. Germline V CDR1 and CDR2: GTSNPN, SVGIG (reference sequence). V was cut by 4 bases and J by 6 bases, with 18 bases left in between. The CDR3 spans 14 residues. The CDR3 sequence: CAWNLGTAWPEAFF. CDR3 sequence (DNA): TGTGCCTGGAATTTAGGAACAGCGTGGCCTGAAGCTTTCTTT.

This chain uses TRBV7-9 with TRBJ2-7; D is unclear. This CDR3 has 13 residues. Trimming shortened V by 5 bases and J by 3 bases, and 11 bases separated the two germline ends. Germline assignment: CDR1 SEHNR and CDR2 FQNEAQ (reference sequence). DNA for the CDR3: TGTGCCAGCAGCCCACCTAACCTCTACGAGCAGTACTTC. Protein product: CASSPPNLYEQYF.

The gene calls are TRBV30 and TRBJ1-2; 9 positions agree with TRBD1. Looked up from germline, CDR1 is GTSNPN and CDR2 is SVGIG (reference sequence). V gave up 2 bases and J gave up 8 bases; unmatched junction bases: 6. CDR3 length: 13 amino acids. The CDR3 protein is CAWSTGGALGYTF. The CDR3 DNA is TGTGCCTGGAGTACAGGGGGCGCGTTAGGCTACACCTTC.

The chain uses TRBV5-4 and TRBJ1-1; D unresolved. V lost 10 bases, J lost 8 bases, and 21 bases lay in between. Germline values: CDR1 SGHNT, CDR2 YYREEE (reference sequence). This CDR3 comprises 13 residues. The CDR3 nucleotides read TGTGCCTGCAATAAGGACCAGACGGGGGAAGCTTTCTTT. Protein: CACNKDQTGEAFF.

In this sample, this clonotype turned up a few times. The chain has TRBV18 and TRBJ2-7; perhaps TRBD1 as D (5 bases). Trimming removed 4 bases at V and 1 base at J, with 8 bases between. The CDR3 totals 13 residues. CDR1 KGHSH and CDR2 LQKENI come from the germline V gene. The CDR3 nucleotides are TGTGCCAGCTCACTGACAGCTTCCTACGAGCAGTACTTC. Its translation is CASSLTASYEQYF.

J is TRBJ1-2 and V is TRBV15; D perhaps matches TRBD1 (5 bases). The V end lost 0 bases, the J end lost 2 bases, and 13 bases lay between the germline ends. The CDR3 contains 16 residues. Germline V gene data show CDR1 as LNHNV and CDR2 as YYDKDF (reference sequence). The CDR3 reads CATSREWGRENYGYTF. The CDR3 DNA reads TGTGCCACCAGCAGAGAGTGGGGACGAGAAAACTATGGCTACACCTTC.

This clonotype showed up just once. V is TRBV20-1 and J is TRBJ2-1; possibly TRBD1 or TRBD2 for D (6 bases each). CDR1 and CDR2 (germline): DFQATT, SNEGSKA (reference sequence). V lost 5 bases to trimming and J lost 8 bases, with 22 bases between them. The CDR3 is made up of 15 amino acids. CDR3 sequence (DNA): TGCAGTGCTGTCTTAGCGGAGGGGGTGCTTGATGAGCAGTTCTTC. This translates into CSAVLAEGVLDEQFF.

J is TRBJ2-7 and V is TRBV4-1; 8 nucleotides match TRBD1. Per germline, CDR1 MGHRA and CDR2 YSYEKL. The CDR3 runs to 16 residues. The V and J ends lost 1 base and 2 bases, in that order; junction bases with no gene match: 7. Here the CDR3 reads CASSQVFRDRTYEQYF. The CDR3 DNA is TGCGCCAGCAGCCAAGTTTTCCGGGACAGGACCTACGAGCAGTACTTC.

The chain carries TRBV4-2 and TRBJ1-1; no reliable D call. The CDR3 contains 13 residues. V lost 1 base to trimming and J lost 10 bases, with 13 bases between them. Germline CDR1 reads LGHNA; CDR2 reads YNFKEQ. CDR3 bases: TGTGCCAGCAGCCAAGTGCTATCGCCTCTAGCTTTCTTT. Translating it yields CASSQVLSPLAFF.

The chain employs TRBV6-1 and TRBJ2-4; D may correspond to TRBD1 or TRBD2 (5 bases each). This CDR3 is built from 14 residues. V lost 4 bases and J 1 base, leaving 8 bases between the germline ends. Germline V CDR1 and CDR2: MNHNS, SASEGT. The CDR3 is CASSAREAKNIQYF. CDR3 DNA sequence: TGTGCCAGCAGTGCCAGGGAGGCCAAAAACATTCAGTACTTC.

The rearrangement uses TRBV9 and TRBJ2-5, with TRBD1 identical over 10 bases. This CDR3 contains 14 residues. Trimming removed 3 bases from V and 5 bases from J; junction bases left unmatched: 4. CDR1 and CDR2 from the germline V gene are SGDLS and YYNGEE. The CDR3 loop reads CASSATGGGETQYF. CDR3 bases: TGTGCCAGCAGCGCGACAGGGGGCGGCGAGACCCAGTACTTC.

The CDR3 spells CASSLSQGPYEQYF. The CDR3 DNA follows: TGCGCCAGCAGCTTGAGTCAGGGTCCCTACGAGCAGTACTTC. V usage is TRBV5-1 and J usage is TRBJ2-7; tentatively, D is TRBD1 (5 bases). V was trimmed by 1 base and J by 2 bases, leaving 10 bases between them. CDR1 and CDR2 (germline): SGHRS, YFSETQ. The length of the CDR3 is 14 residues.

This chain joins TRBV5-4 and TRBJ2-1; 10 bases are shared with TRBD2. CDR1 is SGHNT, CDR2 YYREEE, per germline (reference sequence). The V gene end was trimmed by 0 bases and the J gene end by 7 bases; junction bases not matched to a gene: 7. The CDR3 covers 16 residues. CDR3 loop: CASSLGAPSGSNEQFF. The CDR3 nucleotides are TGTGCCAGCAGCTTGGGCGCGCCTAGCGGGAGTAATGAGCAGTTCTTC.

The CDR3 region is CASSERDRERYNEQFF. As DNA, the CDR3 is TGTGCCAGCAGTGAAAGGGACAGGGAGCGCTACAATGAGCAGTTCTTC. V gene TRBV25-1 combines with J gene TRBJ2-1; 9 bases line up with TRBD1. Looked up from germline, CDR1 is MGHDK and CDR2 is SYGVNS. With V trimmed by 2 bases and J by 3 bases, 5 bases remained unmatched. This CDR3 comprises 16 residues.

The rearrangement uses TRBV19 and TRBJ1-5; tentative D call: TRBD1 (6 bases). Trimming left V 9 bases short and J 6 bases short, with 12 bases between. CDR1 is LNHDA, CDR2 SQIVND, per germline (reference sequence). This CDR3 is built from 12 residues. CDR3 in DNA: TGTGCCAGCAAACAGGGTACTCAGCCCCAGCATTTT. Translation gives CASKQGTQPQHF. The whole variable domain, filled in from reference TRBV19 and TRBJ1-5, reads DGGITQSPKYLFRKEGQNVTLSCEQNLNHDAMYWYRQDPGQGLRLIYYSQIVNDFQKGDIAEGYSVSREKKESFPLTVTSAQKNPTAFYLCASKQGTQPQHFGDGTRLSIL.

The V gene is TRBV7-9, the J gene TRBJ2-1, with TRBD2 matching over 9 bases. Germline CDR1 and CDR2: SEHNR and FQNEAQ (reference sequence). The CDR3 is made up of 12 amino acids. After removal of 5 bases from V and 13 bases from J, the junction contained 6 bases not matched to a gene. CDR3 coding DNA: TGTGCCAGCAGCCATAGCGGGAGCTACCAGTTCTTC. Residues: CASSHSGSYQFF.

The rearrangement uses TRBV5-1 and TRBJ2-7; 8 bases agree with TRBD1. The CDR3 runs 14 residues. V was pared by 4 bases and J by 1 base, with 4 bases of the junction left unmatched. CDR1 is SGHRS and CDR2 is YFSETQ in the germline V gene. This chain's CDR3 is CASSGRGLSYEQYF. The CDR3 DNA reads TGCGCCAGCAGCGGCAGGGGGCTGTCCTACGAGCAGTACTTC.

The chain recombines TRBV15 with TRBJ2-3; 9 bases are a match to TRBD2. J was trimmed by 4 bases and V by 0 bases; bases with no gene match: 5. Germline V gene sequence: CDR1 LNHNV, CDR2 YYDKDF (reference sequence). This CDR3 comprises 16 residues. The CDR3 here is CATSRDLAGMADTQYF. The DNA of the CDR3 is TGTGCCACCAGCAGAGATCTAGCGGGAATGGCAGATACGCAGTATTTT.

The chain is built from TRBV19 and TRBJ2-5; D gene unclear. V gave up 6 bases and J gave up 0 bases, with 8 bases separating them. Per the germline V gene, CDR1 is LNHDA and CDR2 is SQIVND (reference sequence). The CDR3 spans 13 residues. The CDR3 nucleotides are TGTGCCAGTAGGATACAGCACCAAGAGACCCAGTACTTC. It yields the protein CASRIQHQETQYF.

The V and J genes are TRBV7-8 and TRBJ2-2, with 15 bases fitting TRBD2. The J segment lost 0 bases and the V segment lost 5 bases, leaving 7 bases of the junction unmatched. Germline assignment: CDR1 SGHVS and CDR2 FQNEAQ. The CDR3 sequence is 19 residues long. The CDR3 DNA is TGTGCCAGCAGCCCGGGACTAGCGGGAGGTCATGCGAACACCGGGGAGCTGTTTTTT. It is translated as CASSPGLAGGHANTGELFF.

In its sample, this clonotype was seen once. The J gene is TRBJ2-5, the V gene TRBV30; D gene unclear. This CDR3 spans 13 amino acids. From germline, CDR1 is GTSNPN and CDR2 SVGIG (reference sequence). V shed 2 bases and J shed 7 bases, with 14 bases lying between them. CDR3 amino acids: CAWSINRGGTQYF. CDR3 bases: TGTGCCTGGAGTATTAATCGCGGTGGGACCCAGTACTTC.

V gene TRBV20-1 combines with J gene TRBJ1-2; D call uncertain. Trimming left V 4 bases short and J 1 base short, with 16 bases between. This CDR3 is 15 amino acids long. Germline CDR1 and CDR2: DFQATT and SNEGSKA (reference sequence). The CDR3 sequence is CSAKALTRINYGYTF. The CDR3, as DNA: TGCAGTGCTAAAGCTCTTACCAGGATTAACTATGGCTACACCTTC.

V is TRBV20-1 and J is TRBJ1-2, with 9 bases identical to TRBD1. CDR1 and CDR2 (germline): DFQATT, SNEGSKA (reference sequence). The V gene end was trimmed by 6 bases and the J gene end by 8 bases; junction bases not matched to a gene: 7. The CDR3 consists of 12 residues. CDR3 residues: CSAAGTGKGYTF. CDR3 DNA sequence: TGCAGTGCAGCTGGGACAGGGAAGGGCTACACCTTC.